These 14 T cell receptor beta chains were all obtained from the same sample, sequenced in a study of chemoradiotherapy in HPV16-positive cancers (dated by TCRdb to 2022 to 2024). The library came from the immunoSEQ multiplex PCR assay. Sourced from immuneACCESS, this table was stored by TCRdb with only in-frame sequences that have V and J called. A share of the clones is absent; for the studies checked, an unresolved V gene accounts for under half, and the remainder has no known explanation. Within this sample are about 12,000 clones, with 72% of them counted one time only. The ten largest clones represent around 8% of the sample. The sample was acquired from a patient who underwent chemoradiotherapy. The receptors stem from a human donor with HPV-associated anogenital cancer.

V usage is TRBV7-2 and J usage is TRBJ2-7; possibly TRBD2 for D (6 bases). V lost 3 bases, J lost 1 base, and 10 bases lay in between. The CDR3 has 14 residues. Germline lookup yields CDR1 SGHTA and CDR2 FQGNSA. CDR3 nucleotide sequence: TGTGCCAGCAGCTTCGGCGGGATGTCCTACGAGCAGTACTTC. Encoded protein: CASSFGGMSYEQYF.

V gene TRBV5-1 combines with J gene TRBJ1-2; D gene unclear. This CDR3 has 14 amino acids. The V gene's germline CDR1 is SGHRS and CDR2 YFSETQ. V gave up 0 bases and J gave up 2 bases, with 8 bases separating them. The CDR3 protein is CASSLAGINYGYTF. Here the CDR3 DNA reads TGCGCCAGCAGCTTGGCCGGGATCAACTATGGCTACACCTTC.

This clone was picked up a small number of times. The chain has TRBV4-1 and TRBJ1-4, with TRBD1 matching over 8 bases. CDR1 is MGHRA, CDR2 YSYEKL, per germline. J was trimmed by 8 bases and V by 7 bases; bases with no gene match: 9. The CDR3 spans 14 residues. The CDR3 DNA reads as TGCGCCAGCAAGGACAGGGTCTGGGGCGAAAAACTGTTTTTT. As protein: CASKDRVWGEKLFF.

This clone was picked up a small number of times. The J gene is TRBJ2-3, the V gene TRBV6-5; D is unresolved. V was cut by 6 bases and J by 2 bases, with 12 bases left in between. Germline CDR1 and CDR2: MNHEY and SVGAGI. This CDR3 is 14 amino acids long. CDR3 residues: CASRVSPNTDTQYF. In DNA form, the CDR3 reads TGTGCCAGCAGAGTCAGTCCTAACACAGATACGCAGTATTTT.

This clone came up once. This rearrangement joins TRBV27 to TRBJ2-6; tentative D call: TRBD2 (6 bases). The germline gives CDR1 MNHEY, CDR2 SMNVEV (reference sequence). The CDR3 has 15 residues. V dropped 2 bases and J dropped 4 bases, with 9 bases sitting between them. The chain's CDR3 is CASSLGGSGANVLTF. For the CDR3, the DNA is TGTGCCAGCAGTTTAGGAGGGTCCGGGGCCAACGTCCTGACTTTC.

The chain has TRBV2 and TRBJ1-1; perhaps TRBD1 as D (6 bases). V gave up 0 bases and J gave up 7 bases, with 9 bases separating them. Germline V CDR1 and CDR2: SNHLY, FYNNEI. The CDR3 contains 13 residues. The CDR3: CASSEAVQGEAFF. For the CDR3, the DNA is TGTGCCAGCAGTGAAGCGGTACAGGGTGAAGCTTTCTTT.

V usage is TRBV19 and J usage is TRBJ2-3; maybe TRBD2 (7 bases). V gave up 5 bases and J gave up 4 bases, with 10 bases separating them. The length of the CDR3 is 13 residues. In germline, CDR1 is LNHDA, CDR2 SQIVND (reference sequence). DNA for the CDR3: TGTGCCAGTAGTTTGGGGGGGCCAGATACGCAGTATTTT. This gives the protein CASSLGGPDTQYF.

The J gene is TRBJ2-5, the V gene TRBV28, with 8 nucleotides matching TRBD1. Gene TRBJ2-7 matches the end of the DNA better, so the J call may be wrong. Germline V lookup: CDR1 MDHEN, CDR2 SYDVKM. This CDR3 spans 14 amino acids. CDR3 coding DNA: TGTGCCAGCCGACAGGGGAGAGGGGCGTACGAGCAGTACTTC. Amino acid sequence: CASRQGRGAYEQYF.

The CDR3 sequence is CASSEGRIMNTEAFF. The DNA for the CDR3 is TGTGCCAGCAGTGAAGGTCGGATAATGAACACTGAAGCTTTCTTT. The chain has TRBV2 and TRBJ1-1; D unclear. The CDR3 extends over 15 amino acids. Germline V gene lookup returns CDR1 SNHLY and CDR2 FYNNEI. V lost 1 base and J 0 bases, leaving 9 bases between the germline ends.

The CDR3 nucleotides read TGTGCCAGCAGCTTAATGTATGGCTACACCTTC. Translated, it gives CASSLMYGYTF. The chain recombines TRBV7-2 with TRBJ1-2; D uncertain. Between the trimmed V and J ends, which lost 2 bases and 5 bases, there was a span of 3 bases. The CDR3 has 11 amino acids. Germline loops: CDR1 SGHTA, CDR2 FQGNSA.

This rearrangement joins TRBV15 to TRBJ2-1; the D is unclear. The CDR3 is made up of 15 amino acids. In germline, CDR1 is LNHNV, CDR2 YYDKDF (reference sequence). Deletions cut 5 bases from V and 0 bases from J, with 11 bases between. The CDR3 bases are TGTGCCACCAGCGGTGTTGGGCGCTCCTACAATGAGCAGTTCTTC. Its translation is CATSGVGRSYNEQFF.

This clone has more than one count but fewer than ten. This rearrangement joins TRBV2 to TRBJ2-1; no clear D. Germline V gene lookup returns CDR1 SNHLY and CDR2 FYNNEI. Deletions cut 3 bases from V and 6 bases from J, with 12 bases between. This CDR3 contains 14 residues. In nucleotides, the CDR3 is TGTGCCAGCAGTGATCCCTGGCGGTCCAATGAGCAGTTCTTC. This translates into CASSDPWRSNEQFF. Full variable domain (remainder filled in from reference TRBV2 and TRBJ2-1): EPEVTQTPSHQVTQMGQEVILRCVPISNHLYFYWYRQILGQKVEFLVSFYNNEISEKSEIFDDQFSVERPDGSNFTLKIRSTKLEDSAMYFCASSDPWRSNEQFFGPGTRLTVL.

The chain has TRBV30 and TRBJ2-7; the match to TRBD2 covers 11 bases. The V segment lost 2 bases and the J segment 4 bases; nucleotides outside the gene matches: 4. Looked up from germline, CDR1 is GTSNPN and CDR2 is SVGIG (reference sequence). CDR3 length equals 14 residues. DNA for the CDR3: TGTGCCTGGAGTCTCGGACTAGCGGGTTACGAGCAGTACTTC. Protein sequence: CAWSLGLAGYEQYF.

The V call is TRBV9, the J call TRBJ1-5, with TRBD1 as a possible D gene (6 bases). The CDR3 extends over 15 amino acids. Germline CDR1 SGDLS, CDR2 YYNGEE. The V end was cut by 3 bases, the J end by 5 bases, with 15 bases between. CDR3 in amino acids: CASSGGPGQDQPQHF. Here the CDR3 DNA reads TGTGCCAGCAGCGGGGGGCCAGGGCAGGATCAGCCCCAGCATTTT.